This is a list of T cell receptor beta chains from one sample in a study of blood T cell repertoires in COVID-19. Assay used: immunoSEQ multiplex PCR; TCRdb lists only in-frame clones, some missing. The profile shows roughly 320,000 clones, 75% to 85% of them singletons. What was sequenced was peripheral blood. Receptors were obtained from a human donor in a cohort sampled during active COVID-19. CDR3s include the opening cysteine and the closing phenylalanine or tryptophan. A D gene is named only where the DNA matches it firmly. Expanded clones are given a class, and other clones once, few, many or no size at all.

j_gene,d_gene,v_gene,abundance,CDR3nt,CDR3aa
TRBJ1-1,TRBD1,TRBV5-1,few,TGCGCCAGCAGCTTGGGGACAGGGCTGAACACTGAAGCTTTCTTT,CASSLGTGLNTEAFF
TRBJ2-6,-,TRBV5-6,-,TGTGCCAGCAGCTTGGGACAGTTCCGCTCTGGGGCCAACGTCCTGACTTTC,CASSLGQFRSGANVLTF
TRBJ2-2,-,TRBV6-4,-,TGTGCCAGCAGTGAAAGGGGATCCGGGGAGCTGTTTTTT,CASSERGSGELFF
TRBJ2-7,-,TRBV2,-,TGTGCCAGCGCGGGACAGCTATACGAGCAGTACTTC,CASAGQLYEQYF
TRBJ1-2,-,TRBV19,-,TGTGCCAGTAGTATAGACATCTATGGCTACACCTTC,CASSIDIYGYTF
TRBJ1-2,-,TRBV9,-,TGTGCCAGCAGCGTATCTTACATGTCCAGTTATGGCTACACCTTC,CASSVSYMSSYGYTF
TRBJ1-5,TRBD1,TRBV3-1/TRBV3-2,-,TGTGCCAGCAGCCTGACAGGGGGAAGGGGCAATCAGCCCCAGCATTTT,CASSLTGGRGNQPQHF
TRBJ2-5,TRBD1,TRBV9,-,TGTGCCAGCAGCGTAGTAGGGACAGGGGCAGAGACCCAGTACTTC,CASSVVGTGAETQYF
TRBJ1-1,-,TRBV6-5,-,TGTGCCACCCACATGAACACTGAAGCTTTCTTT,CATHMNTEAFF
TRBJ1-5,-,TRBV7-8,-,TGTGCCAGCAGCTTTCAGGGTAGTAATCAGCCCCAGCATTTT,CASSFQGSNQPQHF
TRBJ2-3,-,TRBV10-2,-,TGCGCCAGCAGCGCGGTGAGCGGACTCACAGATACGCAGTATTTT,CASSAVSGLTDTQYF
TRBJ1-3,-,TRBV18,once,TGTGCCAGCTCTGCGGACAGCTTATCCGGAAACACCATATATTTT,CASSADSLSGNTIYF
TRBJ1-4,-,TRBV9,-,TGTGCCAGCAGCGTCGGGTTAACTAATGAAAAACTGTTTTTT,CASSVGLTNEKLFF
TRBJ2-1,TRBD2,TRBV7-9,-,TGTGCCAGCAGCTTAACTCTGTCGGGGGGATTGGATGAGCAGTTCTTC,CASSLTLSGGLDEQFF
TRBJ1-1,-,TRBV5-1,-,TGCGCCAGCAGCTTGGTTCAGGGGAACACTGAAGCTTTCTTT,CASSLVQGNTEAFF
TRBJ2-7,-,TRBV5-4,-,TGTGCCAGCAGCTCGACCAGGGTCGACGAGCAGTACTTC,CASSSTRVDEQYF
TRBJ2-1,-,TRBV6-2/TRBV6-3,-,TGTGCCAGCAGTTACGGAGCGAGAATTAGCTCCTACAATGAGCAGTTCTTC,CASSYGARISSYNEQFF
TRBJ1-4,-,TRBV5-1,-,TGCGCCAGCAGCCCGACAGTTGTCGGCGAAAAACTGTTTTTT,CASSPTVVGEKLFF
TRBJ1-5,-,TRBV6-5,-,TGTGCCAGCAGCCAAGGGGGGGGGCGGCAGCCCCAGCATTTT,CASSQGGGRQPQHF
TRBJ2-3,TRBD2,TRBV9,-,TGTGCCAGCAGCGTGGCAACCGGGAGGGCAGATACGCAGTATTTT,CASSVATGRADTQYF
TRBJ1-4,TRBD1,TRBV7-9,-,TGTGCCAGCAGCCCTGGGACAGCCGAAGGTGAAAAACTGTTTTTT,CASSPGTAEGEKLFF
TRBJ2-7,TRBD1,TRBV20-1,-,TGCAGTGCTAGTTGGGACAGGGGCCACGAGCAGTACTTC,CSASWDRGHEQYF
TRBJ2-7,TRBD1,TRBV24-1,-,TGTGCCACCAGTGACCACAGGGGCGGTGGCGAGCAGTACTTC,CATSDHRGGGEQYF
TRBJ2-3,TRBD1,TRBV5-6,once,TGTGCCAGCAGGGAGACAGGGGCCGATACGCAGTATTTT,CASRETGADTQYF
TRBJ1-4,TRBD1,TRBV18,-,TGTGCCAGCCGACTGACAGGGGAAAAACTGTTTTTT,CASRLTGEKLFF
TRBJ2-7,TRBD1,TRBV10-3,-,TGTGCCAGCCTAAATGGACAGGGCCACGAGCAGTACTTC,CASLNGQGHEQYF
TRBJ1-2,-,TRBV24-1,-,TGTGCCACCAGTGATTTATCCGGGGACTACTATGGCTACACCTTC,CATSDLSGDYYGYTF
TRBJ2-1,TRBD1,TRBV4-1,-,TGCGCCAGCAGCCAAGCCACCCCGGGACAGGGTAAGGATGAGCAGTTCTTC,CASSQATPGQGKDEQFF
TRBJ1-1,TRBD1,TRBV6-5,-,TGTGCCAGCAATTACCGGGACAGGAACACTGAAGCTTTCTTT,CASNYRDRNTEAFF
TRBJ1-1,TRBD1,TRBV5-1,few,TGCGCCAGCAGCTTCGGAGGGGGCGCAGGGAAGAACACTGAAGCTTTCTTT,CASSFGGGAGKNTEAFF
TRBJ2-7,-,TRBV27,-,TGTGCCAGCAGTCCCCGACAGGACCAGTGGAGGGAGCAGTACTTC,CASSPRQDQWREQYF
TRBJ2-3,-,TRBV11-3,-,TGTGCCAGCAGCTTGGGGGGTTCCACAGATACGCAGTATTTT,CASSLGGSTDTQYF
TRBJ2-1,-,TRBV9,many,TGTGCCAGCAGCCGAACCGGGACACAATACAATGAGCAGTTCTTC,CASSRTGTQYNEQFF
TRBJ1-4,-,TRBV13,-,TGTGCCAGCAGCCCCCGGCGGATCAATGAAAAACTGTTTTTT,CASSPRRINEKLFF
TRBJ1-2,TRBD1,TRBV7-9,-,TGTGCCAGCAGCGCGACGGGACAGGATCGTGGCTACACCTTC,CASSATGQDRGYTF
TRBJ2-3,-,TRBV10-1,-,TGCGCCAGCAGCGACGGAGCCACAGATACGCAGTATTTT,CASSDGATDTQYF
TRBJ2-7,TRBD1,TRBV9,-,TGTGCCAGCAGCCCAGGGGGATCTACGGCCTACGAGCAGTACTTC,CASSPGGSTAYEQYF
TRBJ2-3,-,TRBV12-3/TRBV12-4,-,TGTGCCAGCAGTTTTTCCCTGGATACGCAGTATTTT,CASSFSLDTQYF
TRBJ1-1,-,TRBV5-8,-,TGTGCCAGCAGCTTCGGTCTGCGGCGTGAAGCTTTCTTT,CASSFGLRREAFF
TRBJ1-1,-,TRBV10-3,-,TGTGCCATCAGTGGAGGGCAGTCAAGTGAAGCTTTCTTT,CAISGGQSSEAFF
TRBJ1-1,-,TRBV10-3,-,TGTGCCATCAGTATCTCCGGGATTGAAGCTTTCTTT,CAISISGIEAFF
TRBJ2-3,-,TRBV3-1/TRBV3-2,-,TGTGCCAGCAGCCAAGCGGCAGGGCAGTATTTT,CASSQAAGQYF
TRBJ2-2,TRBD1,TRBV5-1,-,TGCGCCAGCAGCTTGGCAGGGGGACGGACCGGGGAGCTGTTTTTT,CASSLAGGRTGELFF
TRBJ2-5,-,TRBV7-9,-,TGTGCCAGCAGCTCTTCGGGGGAGACCCAGTACTTC,CASSSSGETQYF
TRBJ2-3,-,TRBV5-6,-,TGTGCCAGCAGCTTGGGCCCCCCCACGGGGGGCACAGATACGCAGTATTTT,CASSLGPPTGGTDTQYF
TRBJ2-7,TRBD1,TRBV27,-,TGTGCCAGCTCCACCCAGCTCGGGACAGCCTACGAGCAGTACTTC,CASSTQLGTAYEQYF
TRBJ2-3,TRBD2,TRBV6-2/TRBV6-3,-,TGTGCCAGCAGTCTCTACCGGGGGGTCTTCACAGATACGCAGTATTTT,CASSLYRGVFTDTQYF
TRBJ2-3,-,TRBV29-1,-,TGCAGCGTCCCGGAAAGGAGTACAGATACGCAGTATTTT,CSVPERSTDTQYF
TRBJ1-5,-,TRBV7-2,-,TGTGCCAGCAGCTCAAGAGAACAGCAGCCCCAGCATTTT,CASSSREQQPQHF
TRBJ2-1,-,TRBV5-1,once,TGCGCCAGCAGCCACCGGGACATAAGTACCTACAATGAGCAGTTCTTC,CASSHRDISTYNEQFF
TRBJ2-1,TRBD2,TRBV24-1,once,TGTGCCACCAGTGACCCCGGGACTAGCGACGATAATGAGCAGTTCTTC,CATSDPGTSDDNEQFF
TRBJ1-4,TRBD1,TRBV7-2,-,TGTGCCAGCAGTTCTGACAGGGACGTTCGGACTAATGAAAAACTGTTTTTT,CASSSDRDVRTNEKLFF
TRBJ2-5,-,TRBV7-6,-,TGTGCCAGCAGCCACCCATACTTTCAAGAGACCCAGTACTTC,CASSHPYFQETQYF
TRBJ2-1,TRBD2,TRBV5-1,-,TGCGCCAGCAGCTTGGGACTAGCGGGGGGCCTTGAGCAGTTCTTC,CASSLGLAGGLEQFF
TRBJ2-7,TRBD1,TRBV3-1/TRBV3-2,-,TGTGCCAGCAGTTCCGGGACAGGGGGTTTCAGCCCCTACGAGCAGTACTTC,CASSSGTGGFSPYEQYF
TRBJ1-6,-,TRBV6-5,-,TGTGCCAGTTTCTCAGGGAGGTCCTATAATTCACCCCTCCACTTT,CASFSGRSYNSPLHF
TRBJ2-7,TRBD1,TRBV9,-,TGTGCCAGCAGCGTGGGGGACAGCCCCTACGAGCAGTACTTC,CASSVGDSPYEQYF
TRBJ2-1,TRBD2,TRBV24-1,-,TGTGCCACCAGTGATTCTGCGGGGGTCGATGAGCAGTTCTTC,CATSDSAGVDEQFF